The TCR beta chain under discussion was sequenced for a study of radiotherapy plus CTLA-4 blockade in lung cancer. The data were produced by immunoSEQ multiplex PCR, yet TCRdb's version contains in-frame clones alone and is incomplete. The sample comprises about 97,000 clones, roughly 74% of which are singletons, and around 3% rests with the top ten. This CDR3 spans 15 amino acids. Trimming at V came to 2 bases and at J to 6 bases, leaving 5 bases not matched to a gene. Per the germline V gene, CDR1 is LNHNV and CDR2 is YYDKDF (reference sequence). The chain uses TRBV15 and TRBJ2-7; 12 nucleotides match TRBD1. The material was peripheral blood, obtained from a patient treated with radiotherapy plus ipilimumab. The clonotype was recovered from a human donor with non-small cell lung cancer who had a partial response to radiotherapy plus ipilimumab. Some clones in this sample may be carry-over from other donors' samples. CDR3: CATSRNRDRGREQYF. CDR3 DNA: TGTGCCACCAGCAGAAACCGGGACAGGGGGCGCGAGCAGTACTTC.